The T cell receptor (beta chain) under discussion was sequenced for a study of T cell responses to AZD1222 COVID-19 vaccine. General study results and limits: The study found Spike-specific TCR breadth and depth rose after two AZD1222 doses. In all cases, repertoires were sampled only after the peak T cell response.

Method: immunoSEQ multiplex PCR; TCRdb's copy keeps in-frame clones and lacks some. The repertoire consists of 140,000 to 150,000 clones, with 82% occurring once and the leading ten covering around 4.1%. V dropped 0 bases and J dropped 2; count of bases not matched to a gene: 1. The CDR3 runs 14 residues. CDR1 and CDR2 (germline): SGHKS, YYEKEE (reference sequence). A word on this clone: The antigen remains unidentified.

The rearrangement links TRBV5-5 to TRBJ1-1, with 7 bases matching TRBD1. The sequencing here drew on peripheral blood, taken on day 0 of MenACWY control vaccination. The sequence derives from an adult in good health. CDR3 sequence: CASSLAGGNTEAFF. In nucleotides, the CDR3 is TGTGCCAGCAGCTTGGCAGGGGGAAACACTGAAGCTTTCTTT.